This paragraph reports one T cell receptor (beta chain). The target antigen is unknown. Distinct nucleotide sequences in the sample also encode this CDR3. In the original processing: Filtering differed since immunoSEQ provided only junctions, with no quality scores. The table came from immunoSEQ multiplex PCR; TCRdb's copy has only in-frame clones and leaves some out. The V and J calls and the clone size are those of that table, but D and trimming were determined from the DNA. The sample carries a few million clones, 90% to 95% recorded once. The data belong to a study of shared clonotypes between healthy human individuals. Study as a whole: CD4 naive cells filled three plates per donor, CD4 memory three, CD8 naive two and CD8 memory one.

Per germline, CDR1 MDHEN and CDR2 SYDVKM. The CDR3 is 13 amino acids. V shed 6 bases, J shed 3 bases, and the junction held 2 bases outside the gene matches. Notes on the study in general: What limited the represented genetic and exposure-history diversity was the small number of donors.

This clonotype was sampled from a man in his late teens or twenties in good health. Some clones in this sample may be carry-over from other donors' samples. The chain uses TRBV28 and TRBJ1-1; the match to TRBD1 covers 9 bases. The sample comprised naive CD4+ T cells from PBMCs. Subset of the sample: CD45RA+ positively selected. The chain's CDR3 is CASRRQGDTEAFF. The CDR3 nucleotides are TGTGCCAGCAGGCGACAGGGGGACACTGAAGCTTTCTTT.